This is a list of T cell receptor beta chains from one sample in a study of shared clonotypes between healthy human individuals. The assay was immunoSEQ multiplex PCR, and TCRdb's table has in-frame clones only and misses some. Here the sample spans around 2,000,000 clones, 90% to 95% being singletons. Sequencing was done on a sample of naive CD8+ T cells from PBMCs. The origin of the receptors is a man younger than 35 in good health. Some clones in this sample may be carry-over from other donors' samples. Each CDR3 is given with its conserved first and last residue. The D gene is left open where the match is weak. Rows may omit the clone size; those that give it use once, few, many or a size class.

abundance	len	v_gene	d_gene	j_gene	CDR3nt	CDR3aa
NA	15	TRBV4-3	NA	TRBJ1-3	TGCGCCAGCAGCCAAGATTTTGGAGGGGGGGACACCATATATTTT	CASSQDFGGGDTIYF
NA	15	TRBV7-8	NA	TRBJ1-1	TGTGCCAGCCTACAGAGGCTGACTTTGAACACTGAAGCTTTCTTT	CASLQRLTLNTEAFF
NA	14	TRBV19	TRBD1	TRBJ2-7	TGTGCCAGTAGTCGACAGGGGCGTTCCTACGAGCAGTACTTC	CASSRQGRSYEQYF
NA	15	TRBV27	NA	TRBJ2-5	TGTGCCACCAGTTTATCGCCGGACAGCCAAGAGACCCAGTACTTC	CATSLSPDSQETQYF
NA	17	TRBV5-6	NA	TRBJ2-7	TGTGCCAGCAGCTTAATTTCTGGCGAGGGGTTTTCCTACGAGCAGTACTTC	CASSLISGEGFSYEQYF
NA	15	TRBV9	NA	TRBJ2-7	TGTGCCAGCAGCGTAGCTTGGGACTCAGACTACGAGCAGTACTTC	CASSVAWDSDYEQYF
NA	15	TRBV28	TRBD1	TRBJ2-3	TGTGCCAGCAGCCGGACAGGGCTCAGCACAGATACGCAGTATTTT	CASSRTGLSTDTQYF
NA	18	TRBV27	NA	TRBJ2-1	TGTGCCAGCAGTTTATCGCTAGGGGAGTGGAAGGGCGGGCTTGAGCAGTTCTTC	CASSLSLGEWKGGLEQFF
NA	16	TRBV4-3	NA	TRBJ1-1	TGCGCCAGCAGCCAAGATAACAGTGGGATGAACACTGAAGCTTTCTTT	CASSQDNSGMNTEAFF
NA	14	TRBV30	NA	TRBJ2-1	TGTGCCTGGAGTTCGGCGGGGCTGGGGGATGAGCAGTTCTTC	CAWSSAGLGDEQFF
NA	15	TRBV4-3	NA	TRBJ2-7	TGCGCCAGCAGCCTGGGACTGGCTCAGAACTACGAGCAGTACTTC	CASSLGLAQNYEQYF
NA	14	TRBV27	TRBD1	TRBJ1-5	TGTGCCAGCAGGATGACAGGGAGCAATCAGCCCCAGCATTTT	CASRMTGSNQPQHF
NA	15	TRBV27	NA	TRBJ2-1	TGTGCCAGCAGTTTGGGCCAAGAAAGGTACAATGAGCAGTTCTTC	CASSLGQERYNEQFF
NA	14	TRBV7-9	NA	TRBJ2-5	TGTGCCAGCAGCTTAGGGACAGAGGAAGAGACCCAGTACTTC	CASSLGTEEETQYF
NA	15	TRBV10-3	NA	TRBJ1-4	TGTGCCATCAGTGAGTCGAGGGCCGGGAATGGGAAACTGTTTTTT	CAISESRAGNGKLFF
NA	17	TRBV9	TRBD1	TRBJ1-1	TGTGCCAGCAGCTCAAGTCCCGGGACAGGGGGGAACACTGAAGCTTTCTTT	CASSSSPGTGGNTEAFF
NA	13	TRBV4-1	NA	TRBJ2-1	TGCGCCAGCAGCCAAGCGAGTAGCGTTGAGCAGTTCTTC	CASSQASSVEQFF
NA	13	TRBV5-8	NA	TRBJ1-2	TGTGCCAGCAGCTTGGGCACCGAGTATGGCTACACCTTC	CASSLGTEYGYTF
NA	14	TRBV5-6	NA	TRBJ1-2	TGTGCCAGCAGTCCGTATTCGGGGTCTTATGGCTACACCTTC	CASSPYSGSYGYTF
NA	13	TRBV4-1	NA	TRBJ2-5	TGCGCCAGCAGCCAAGAGTGGGAGGAGACCCAGTACTTC	CASSQEWEETQYF
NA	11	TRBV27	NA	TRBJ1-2	TGTGCCAGCAGTCGGGGTAATGGCTACACCTTC	CASSRGNGYTF
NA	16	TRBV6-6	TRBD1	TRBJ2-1	TGTGCCAGCAGTAACCGACAGGGGGAAAGGGACAATGAGCAGTTCTTC	CASSNRQGERDNEQFF
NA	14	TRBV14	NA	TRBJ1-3	TGTGCCAGCAGCCAGGCGGGGTCTGGAAACACCATATATTTT	CASSQAGSGNTIYF
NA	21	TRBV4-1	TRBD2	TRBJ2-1	TGCGCCAGCAGCCAAGTCCCCGGACTAGCGGGAGGGTGGGGCCGGAACAATGAGCAGTTCTTC	CASSQVPGLAGGWGRNNEQFF
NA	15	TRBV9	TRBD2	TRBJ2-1	TGTGCCAGCAGCCGCGGGGGACTTGATCACAATGAGCAGTTCTTC	CASSRGGLDHNEQFF
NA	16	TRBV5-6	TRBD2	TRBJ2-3	TGTGCCAGCAGCTTGGAACTAGCGGCAAGCACAGATACGCAGTATTTT	CASSLELAASTDTQYF
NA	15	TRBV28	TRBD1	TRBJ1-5	TGTGCCACCAGACCCGGACAGGATAGCAATCAGCCCCAGCATTTT	CATRPGQDSNQPQHF
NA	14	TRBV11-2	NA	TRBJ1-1	TGTGCCAGCAGCTTATACGAGATGAACACTGAAGCTTTCTTT	CASSLYEMNTEAFF
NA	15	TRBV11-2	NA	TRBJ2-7	TGTGCCAGCAGCTTAGGTGGGACAAGATACTACGAGCAGTACTTC	CASSLGGTRYYEQYF
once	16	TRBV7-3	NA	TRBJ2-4	TGTGCCAGCAGCAAACCAGGGGTTAGAGCCAAAAACATTCAGTACTTC	CASSKPGVRAKNIQYF
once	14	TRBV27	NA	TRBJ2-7	TGTGCCAGCAGTCCGGACAGCCGCCCCTACGAGCAGTACTTC	CASSPDSRPYEQYF
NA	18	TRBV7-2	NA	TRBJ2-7	TGTGCCAGCAGCCCACCTAGGGCCACCGAGGGAACCCACTACGAGCAGTACTTC	CASSPPRATEGTHYEQYF
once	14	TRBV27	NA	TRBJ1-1	TGTGCCAGCAGTCCAGGGGATGCGTACACTGAAGCTTTCTTT	CASSPGDAYTEAFF
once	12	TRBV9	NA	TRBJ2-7	TGTGCCAGCAGCGTCCTCGGATCTAAGCAGTACTTC	CASSVLGSKQYF
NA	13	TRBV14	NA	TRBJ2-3	TGTGCCAGCAGCCTCATGGCAGGGGATACGCAGTATTTT	CASSLMAGDTQYF
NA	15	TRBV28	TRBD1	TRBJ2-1	TGTGCCAGCAGTCACGACAGGGGCTCCTACAATGAGCAGTTCTTC	CASSHDRGSYNEQFF
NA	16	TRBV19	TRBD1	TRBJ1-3	TGTGCCAGTAGTATTCAGGGGGAAGGCGACGGAAACACCATATATTTT	CASSIQGEGDGNTIYF
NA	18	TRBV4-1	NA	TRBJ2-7	TGCGCCAGCAGCCAAGCCTTAAGACAGGCCGCCGGCCCCTACGAGCAGTACTTC	CASSQALRQAAGPYEQYF
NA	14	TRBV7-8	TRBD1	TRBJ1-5	TGTGCCAGCAGCTTAGGACAGGGGAGTCAGCCCCAGCATTTT	CASSLGQGSQPQHF
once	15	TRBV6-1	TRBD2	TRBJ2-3	TGTGCCAGCAGCACTAGCGGGAGGGCCGCAGATACGCAGTATTTT	CASSTSGRAADTQYF
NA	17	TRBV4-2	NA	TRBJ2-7	TGTGCCAGCAGCCAAGAGCGGGTCGGGTGGGCCTCCTACGAGCAGTACTTC	CASSQERVGWASYEQYF
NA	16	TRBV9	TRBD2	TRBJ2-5	TGTGCCAGCAGCGTAGGACGCAGCGGGAGGGTGGAGACCCAGTACTTC	CASSVGRSGRVETQYF
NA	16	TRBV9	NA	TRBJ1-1	TGTGCCAGCAGCGAGGACCCCGGTATGCTGAACACTGAAGCTTTCTTT	CASSEDPGMLNTEAFF